This is a list of T cell receptor beta chains from one sample in a study of T cell clonotyping in hematopoietic cell transplantation. TCRdb keeps only in-frame clones here, not all; method: immunoSEQ multiplex PCR. The sample includes tens of thousands of clones, 85% to 90% of them seen just once. Sequences were derived from peripheral blood mononuclear cells, sampled before stem cell transplant. These receptors were taken from a man aged 55 to 70 with biphenotypic leukemia. Some clones in this sample may be carry-over from other donors' samples. Both conserved end residues are part of each CDR3. A D gene is named only where the DNA matches it firmly. A row's size may be missing; if present it is once, few, many or a size class.

length	J	size	V	D	DNA	CDR3
10	TRBJ2-7	-	TRBV28	-	TGTGCCAGCAGTTTCCGCGAGCAGTACTTC	CASSFREQYF
12	TRBJ2-7	-	TRBV10-3	-	TGTGCCATCAGTGACGGAGTGTACGAGCAGTACTTC	CAISDGVYEQYF
12	TRBJ1-3	-	TRBV30	-	TGTGCCTGGAGGGCCGGGGGAAACACCATATATTTT	CAWRAGGNTIYF
12	TRBJ2-7	once	TRBV27	-	TGTGCCAGCAGTTTAAGGGGTTACGAGCAGTACTTC	CASSLRGYEQYF
12	TRBJ2-2	-	TRBV28	-	TGTGCCAGCAGTTTCCGGGCCGGGGAGCTGTTTTTT	CASSFRAGELFF
14	TRBJ1-5	-	TRBV7-8	-	TGTGCCAGCAGCTTAGGGCACGGAGAACAGCCCCAGCATTTT	CASSLGHGEQPQHF
15	TRBJ2-2	-	TRBV28	-	TGTGCCAGCAGTTTAGCCGGGAGTTACACCGGGGAGCTGTTTTTT	CASSLAGSYTGELFF
17	TRBJ2-5	-	TRBV27	TRBD2	TGTGCCAGCAGTTCTTTGTGGACTAGCGGGAGGGCCGTGGCCCAGTACTTC	CASSSLWTSGRAVAQYF
13	TRBJ2-7	-	TRBV7-3	-	TGTGCCAGCAGCGCCGCGAGGGGAGTCGAGCAGTACTTC	CASSAARGVEQYF
15	TRBJ2-1	-	TRBV7-2	-	TGTGCCAGCAGCCAGCCCCCGGGACTCCCTCCGGAGCAGTTCTTC	CASSQPPGLPPEQFF
17	TRBJ1-4	-	TRBV28	-	TGTGCCAGCAGTGCCGGACAGCCCTTTGCAACTAATGAAAAACTGTTTTTT	CASSAGQPFATNEKLFF
16	TRBJ2-1	-	TRBV6-4	-	TGTGCCAGCAGTGACTCTTTGGGCACTCTCTACAATGAGCAGTTCTTC	CASSDSLGTLYNEQFF
13	TRBJ1-2	-	TRBV7-9	TRBD1	TGTGCCAGCAGCTTGGGACAGACCTATGGCTACACCTTC	CASSLGQTYGYTF
16	TRBJ2-7	-	TRBV7-6	-	TGTGCCAGCAGCCCCGGCCGGGGGAAGGGGACCTACGAGCAGTACTTC	CASSPGRGKGTYEQYF
13	TRBJ1-2	-	TRBV6-5	TRBD1	TGTGCCAGCAGTAGGGACAGGGTGGCTGGCTACACCTTC	CASSRDRVAGYTF
12	TRBJ2-2	-	TRBV27	-	TGTGCCAGCAGTTACAACACCGGGGAGCTGTTTTTT	CASSYNTGELFF
15	TRBJ1-1	-	TRBV5-1	-	TGCGCCAGCAGTTTGGGGCCGCAGATGAACACTGAAGCTTTCTTT	CASSLGPQMNTEAFF
14	TRBJ1-1	-	TRBV10-1	TRBD1	TGCGCCAGCAGCGAGGGGGCGGAGAGTACTGAAGCTTTCTTT	CASSEGAESTEAFF
13	TRBJ1-5	few	TRBV19	-	TGTGCCAGTAGTATGTGGGAAGGGCAGCCCCAGCATTTT	CASSMWEGQPQHF
15	TRBJ2-1	once	TRBV9	-	TGTGCCAGCAGCGTTAGCTCCGACTCCTACAATGAGCAGTTCTTC	CASSVSSDSYNEQFF
13	TRBJ2-3	-	TRBV27	-	TGTGCCAGCAGTCGACACCTCTCAGATACGCAGTATTTT	CASSRHLSDTQYF
15	TRBJ2-7	-	TRBV15	-	TGTGCCACCAGCAGAGATCCGGGAAGGGCTCACGAGCAGTACTTC	CATSRDPGRAHEQYF
13	TRBJ2-7	-	TRBV7-8	-	TGTGCCAGCAGCACCATGGGACCCTACGAGCAGTACTTC	CASSTMGPYEQYF
14	TRBJ1-5	-	TRBV27	-	TGTGCCAGCAGTCAAAGGGGGATCGGCCAGCCCCAGCATTTT	CASSQRGIGQPQHF
14	TRBJ1-5	-	TRBV4-2	-	TGTGCCAGCAGCCAAGATGTAGGGGGACAGCCCCAGCATTTT	CASSQDVGGQPQHF
13	TRBJ1-2	-	TRBV7-2	-	TGTGCCAGCAGTCCCTCGGGGGGCGGGGGCTACACCTTC	CASSPSGGGGYTF
16	TRBJ2-3	-	TRBV5-1	TRBD2	TGCGCCAGCAGCCTAGGACTAGCGGGACACACAGATACGCAGTATTTT	CASSLGLAGHTDTQYF
15	TRBJ2-7	-	TRBV30	TRBD1	TGTGCCTGGAGAGAACCGGGACAGCCCGCCTACGAGCAGTACTTC	CAWREPGQPAYEQYF
16	TRBJ2-1	-	TRBV19	TRBD2	TGTGCCAGTAGTTCGCTAGCGGGAGGGGTCGACAATGAGCAGTTCTTC	CASSSLAGGVDNEQFF
14	TRBJ2-3	-	TRBV11-3	-	TGTGCCAGCAGCCCTAGATCGACGGGAGATACGCAGTATTTT	CASSPRSTGDTQYF
19	TRBJ2-5	-	TRBV9	TRBD2	TGTGCCAGCAGCGCCTCGTTCCCGGGACTAGCGGGAGGCCAAGAGACCCAGTACTTC	CASSASFPGLAGGQETQYF
15	TRBJ2-2	once	TRBV9	-	TGTGCCAGCAGCGTCCTACAGCCTAACACCGGGGAGCTGTTTTTT	CASSVLQPNTGELFF
15	TRBJ1-2	-	TRBV7-9	-	TGTGCCAGCAGCTTAGAGGCGAGGGGGGGTGATGGCTACACCTTC	CASSLEARGGDGYTF
13	TRBJ2-7	-	TRBV19	-	TGTGCCAGTAGCATCGGGGCCCAAGGCGAGCAGTACTTC	CASSIGAQGEQYF
12	TRBJ1-1	few	TRBV4-2	-	TGTGCCAGCAGCCAAGGAGGGGTAGAGGCTTTCTTT	CASSQGGVEAFF
14	TRBJ1-2	-	TRBV6-5	-	TGTGCCAGCAGGCTAAATACAGGCACGTTGGGCTACACCTTC	CASRLNTGTLGYTF
11	TRBJ1-2	-	TRBV25-1	-	TGTGCCAGCAGTGAATATGGAAGCTACACCTTC	CASSEYGSYTF
16	TRBJ1-4	-	TRBV30	TRBD1	TGTGCCTGGAGTCAGACCGGGACAGACGGAAATGAAAAACTGTTTTTT	CAWSQTGTDGNEKLFF
15	TRBJ1-2	-	TRBV19	-	TGTGCCAGTAGTCGCCGGGGCAGTGCCGCATGGGGCTACACCTTC	CASSRRGSAAWGYTF
15	TRBJ1-5	once	TRBV5-1	TRBD1	TGCGCCAGCAGCTTGGGGACAGGGGGCGGTCAGCCCCAGCATTTT	CASSLGTGGGQPQHF
16	TRBJ2-5	-	TRBV2	TRBD2	TGTGCCAGCACTCCGGGGGTAGCGGGAGAGAGAGAGACCCAGTACTTC	CASTPGVAGERETQYF
14	TRBJ2-7	-	TRBV2	TRBD1	TGTGCCAGCAGTGGAAGGGACAGGGGCTACGAGCAGTACTTC	CASSGRDRGYEQYF